This T cell receptor beta chain was documented in a study of blood T cell repertoires in COVID-19. Study-level information: PBMCs, B-cell-depleted T cells, or T cells provided the cDNA or gDNA that made up the material.

Measured with immunoSEQ multiplex PCR; TCRdb has only the in-frame clones, and not every one. The repertoire has some 200,000 clones, more than 80% of them found once; the top ten carry about 3%. The V and J ends lost 10 bases and 3 bases respectively, with 28 bases between them. Looked up from germline, CDR1 is ENHRY and CDR2 is SYGVKD. The CDR3 totals 17 residues. Clinical histories supplied by participants themselves formed the basis of cohort assignment. The material sequenced was PBMCs or T cells enriched from blood (not recorded which). This chain uses TRBV10-3 with TRBJ2-7, with D maybe TRBD1 (5 bases). This receptor was obtained from a woman aged 18 to 35 in a cohort exposed to, infected with or recovered from COVID-19 (not recorded which). CDR3 in DNA: TGTGCCACCGCCGAGACCAGCGACAGCCCCCTCTTCTACGAGCAGTACTTC. As protein: CATAETSDSPLFYEQYF.